The 10 T cell receptor beta chains below all came from one sample that was sequenced in a study of T cell responses to AZD1222 COVID-19 vaccine. The assay was immunoSEQ multiplex PCR, and TCRdb's table has in-frame clones only and misses some. Of 140,000 to 150,000 clones in the sample, 86% were seen once. Material: peripheral blood, obtained 28 days after the second AZD1222 dose. Every receptor here comes from an adult who received the AZD1222 COVID-19 vaccine.

The chain couples TRBV30 to TRBJ2-7; D uncertain. The CDR3 is made up of 12 amino acids. The germline V and J ends were trimmed by 4 bases and 5 bases, with 12 bases remaining between them. CDR1 GTSNPN and CDR2 SVGIG come from the germline V gene (reference sequence). The CDR3 spells CAWTGPGDEQYF. CDR3 in DNA: TGTGCCTGGACAGGCCCTGGGGACGAGCAGTACTTC. The full variable domain, rest sourced from reference TRBV30 and TRBJ2-7, is SQTIHQWPATLVQPVGSPLSLECTVEGTSNPNLYWYRQAAGRGLQLLFYSVGIGQISSEVPQNLSASRPQDRQFILSSKKLLLSDSGFYLCAWTGPGDEQYFGPGTRLTVT.

This chain links TRBV7-8 with TRBJ2-7; 7 nucleotides align to TRBD2. Unmatched junction bases numbered 6, after V lost 3 bases and J lost 7 bases. The CDR3 consists of 13 residues. Germline V gene lookup returns CDR1 SGHVS and CDR2 FQNEAQ. The CDR3 nucleotides read TGTGCCAGCAGCTTTGGGGGGGTAGGGGAGCAGTACTTC. This sequence encodes CASSFGGVGEQYF.

The chain carries TRBV19 and TRBJ2-2, with TRBD2 identical over 11 bases. This CDR3 comprises 17 residues. Germline lookup yields CDR1 LNHDA and CDR2 SQIVND (reference sequence). V trimming: 4 bases; J trimming: 1 base; junction bases outside the gene matches: 5. This chain's CDR3 is CASSNSGGAENTGELFF. CDR3 in DNA: TGTGCCAGTAGTAATAGCGGGGGGGCGGAGAACACCGGGGAGCTGTTTTTT. The full variable domain, its missing parts supplied by reference TRBV19 and TRBJ2-2, is DGGITQSPKYLFRKEGQNVTLSCEQNLNHDAMYWYRQDPGQGLRLIYYSQIVNDFQKGDIAEGYSVSREKKESFPLTVTSAQKNPTAFYLCASSNSGGAENTGELFFGEGSRLTVL.

V usage is TRBV7-9 and J usage is TRBJ2-7; D is uncertain. In germline, CDR1 is SEHNR, CDR2 FQNEAQ (reference sequence). V was clipped by 8 bases and J by 6 bases, with 20 bases between them. The CDR3 runs 14 residues. CDR3 sequence: CASLKGSPGSEQYF. CDR3 bases: TGTGCCAGCTTGAAGGGTAGTCCTGGTTCCGAGCAGTACTTC.

V and J are TRBV5-1 and TRBJ2-3, with unresolved D. The germline V and J ends were trimmed by 0 bases and 4 bases, with 12 bases remaining between them. Germline V gives CDR1 SGHRS, CDR2 YFSETQ. The CDR3 sequence is 15 residues long. CDR3 DNA sequence: TGCGCCAGCAGCTTGGACTCGAGGATCTCAGATACGCAGTATTTT. This sequence encodes CASSLDSRISDTQYF.

The chain employs TRBV7-8 and TRBJ1-2; 7 bases are shared with TRBD1. CDR1 is SGHVS, CDR2 FQNEAQ, per germline. V shed 5 bases and J 5 bases; nucleotides not matched to a gene: 8. This CDR3 comprises 14 residues. The DNA for the CDR3 is TGTGCCAGCAGCCTCGGGACAGCCCCTTATGGCTACACCTTC. Its protein product is CASSLGTAPYGYTF.

This clone was seen more than once but under ten times. The chain uses TRBV30 and TRBJ2-7, with unresolved D. Germline lookup yields CDR1 GTSNPN and CDR2 SVGIG (reference sequence). Trimming pared 3 bases from V and 3 bases from J, leaving 27 bases between. This CDR3 has 18 residues. The CDR3: CAWRRRPDQEVEGYEQYF. The CDR3 DNA follows: TGTGCCTGGAGGCGAAGACCCGATCAAGAGGTAGAAGGCTACGAGCAGTACTTC. Full variable domain (rest looked up from reference TRBV30 and TRBJ2-7): SQTIHQWPATLVQPVGSPLSLECTVEGTSNPNLYWYRQAAGRGLQLLFYSVGIGQISSEVPQNLSASRPQDRQFILSSKKLLLSDSGFYLCAWRRRPDQEVEGYEQYFGPGTRLTVT.

V is TRBV9 and J is TRBJ2-2; a possible D gene is TRBD1 (5 bases). Germline CDR1 reads SGDLS; CDR2 reads YYNGEE. V was trimmed by 3 bases and J by 15 bases, leaving 15 bases between them. There are 12 residues in the CDR3. CDR3 sequence reads: CASSDQDTHLFF. The CDR3 DNA is TGTGCCAGCAGCGACCAGGACACGCATTTGTTTTTT.

V usage is TRBV2 and J usage is TRBJ2-3, with 15 nucleotides matching TRBD2. CDR3 length equals 15 residues. In germline, CDR1 is SNHLY, CDR2 FYNNEI. Germline trimming cut 2 bases from V and 15 bases from J; bases unmatched to any gene: 9. The CDR3 bases are TGTGCCAGCAGTGAAACCGGACTAGCGGGGGGGCCGGGATATTTT. This encodes CASSETGLAGGPGYF. Looking up the rest from reference TRBV2 and TRBJ2-3 gives the full variable domain: EPEVTQTPSHQVTQMGQEVILRCVPISNHLYFYWYRQILGQKVEFLVSFYNNEISEKSEIFDDQFSVERPDGSNFTLKIRSTKLEDSAMYFCASSETGLAGGPGYFGPGTRLTVL.

V and J are TRBV7-9 and TRBJ2-1; 7 bases agree with TRBD2. The CDR3 spans 15 residues. Trimming took 2 bases from V and 0 from J; bases not matched to a gene: 1. CDR1 is SEHNR and CDR2 is FQNEAQ in the germline V gene (reference sequence). The CDR3: CASSLTGGSYNEQFF. CDR3 nucleotides: TGTGCCAGCAGCTTAACGGGGGGCTCCTACAATGAGCAGTTCTTC.